These 18 T cell receptor beta chains were sequenced from one sample in a study of shared clonotypes between healthy human individuals. Clones were sequenced by immunoSEQ multiplex PCR, and TCRdb holds only the in-frame ones, with some missing. Of 2 million to 3 million clones listed, approximately 94% are singletons. Sequenced material: naive CD4+ T cells from PBMCs. Subset meaning: CD45RA+ positively selected. Source of these receptors: a man between 18 and 35 years old in good health. Some clones in this sample may be carry-over from other donors' samples.

V gene TRBV6-5 combines with J gene TRBJ2-3; no clear D gene. The CDR3 sequence is 14 residues long. The V end lost 5 bases, the J end lost 3 bases, and 12 bases lay between the germline ends. CDR1 MNHEY and CDR2 SVGAGI come from the germline V gene. CDR3 nucleotide sequence: TGTGCCAGCAGTACATCGGGCAGTACAGATACGCAGTATTTT. Translation: CASSTSGSTDTQYF.

CDR3 loop: CASRPPDGGVGVEQYF. Written as DNA, the CDR3 is TGCGCCAGCAGACCCCCTGATGGCGGTGTCGGGGTCGAGCAGTACTTC. The rearrangement links TRBV5-1 to TRBJ2-7, with a weak D call TRBD2 (5 bases). Trimming left V 5 bases short and J 6 bases short, with 24 bases between. Germline-derived CDR1 and CDR2 are SGHRS and YFSETQ. This CDR3 comprises 16 residues. Filled out from reference TRBV5-1 and TRBJ2-7, the complete variable domain reads KAGVTQTPRYLIKTRGQQVTLSCSPISGHRSVSWYQQTPGQGLQFLFEYFSETQRNKGNFPGRFSGRQFSNSRSEMNVSTLELGDSALYLCASRPPDGGVGVEQYFGPGTRLTVT.

The rearrangement joins TRBV25-1 to TRBJ1-6; D not certain. Germline V lookup: CDR1 MGHDK, CDR2 SYGVNS. This CDR3 has 14 amino acids. V lost 2 bases and J lost 8, with 10 bases in between. The CDR3 is CASSEGSGDSPLHF. The CDR3 bases are TGTGCCAGCAGTGAAGGTTCTGGGGATTCACCCCTCCACTTT.

The chain employs TRBV27 and TRBJ2-7; 7 bases align to TRBD1. V gave up 6 bases and J gave up 3 bases; unmatched junction bases: 2. Germline values: CDR1 MNHEY, CDR2 SMNVEV (reference sequence). The CDR3 totals 12 residues. Written as DNA, the CDR3 is TGTGCCAGCAGCGGGGACAGCTACGAGCAGTACTTC. Its protein product is CASSGDSYEQYF.

CDR3 sequence reads: CASSPRTGKNTEAFF. The CDR3 DNA follows: TGTGCCAGCAGTCCTAGGACAGGGAAGAACACTGAAGCTTTCTTT. This rearrangement joins TRBV6-6 to TRBJ1-1; 8 positions agree with TRBD1. The germline gives CDR1 MNHNY, CDR2 SVGAGI (reference sequence). This CDR3 contains 15 residues. Germline trimming cut 5 bases from V and 1 base from J; bases unmatched to any gene: 6.

Concerning this clone: The sample has other DNA sequences that encode this CDR3 too. This chain connects TRBV6-5 to TRBJ2-1, with D maybe TRBD2 (6 bases). The length of the CDR3 is 13 residues. Germline loops: CDR1 MNHEY, CDR2 SVGAGI. V was shortened by 2 bases and J by 4 bases, with 6 bases between the two germline ends. Here the CDR3 DNA reads TGTGCCAGCAGTTACGGGACTTACAATGAGCAGTTCTTC. Its translation: CASSYGTYNEQFF.

The chain uses TRBV11-2 and TRBJ2-7; 7 positions match TRBD1. This CDR3 spans 12 amino acids. J gave up 2 bases and V 10 bases, and 5 bases lay outside the gene matches. Germline values: CDR1 SGHAT, CDR2 FQNNGV. CDR3 loop: CATRGGPYEQYF. CDR3 coding DNA: TGTGCCACCAGAGGGGGCCCCTACGAGCAGTACTTC. The entire variable domain, with the rest obtained from reference TRBV11-2 and TRBJ2-7, is as follows: EAGVAQSPRYKIIEKRQSVAFWCNPISGHATLYWYQQILGQGPKLLIQFQNNGVVDDSQLPKDRFSAERLKGVDSTLKIQPAKLEDSAVYLCATRGGPYEQYFGPGTRLTVT.

V is TRBV7-9 and J is TRBJ2-7, with D tentatively TRBD1 (5 bases). The CDR3 covers 16 residues. The germline gives CDR1 SEHNR, CDR2 FQNEAQ (reference sequence). V was cut by 1 base and J by 4 bases, with 17 bases left in between. CDR3 DNA sequence: TGTGCCAGCAGCTTAGGTCTGGGGCAGGGTAGGTACGAGCAGTACTTC. It codes for CASSLGLGQGRYEQYF.

The chain has TRBV10-3 and TRBJ1-2, with D possibly TRBD1 on 5 matching bases. V was cut by 10 bases and J by 8 bases, with 23 bases left in between. The CDR3 totals 14 residues. Germline V lookup: CDR1 ENHRY, CDR2 SYGVKD. CDR3 DNA sequence: TGTGCCACCTCTTTCACAGGTTTCGGGGAAGGCTACACCTTC. Protein product: CATSFTGFGEGYTF.

The chain employs TRBV7-2 and TRBJ1-2; 7 nucleotides match TRBD1. From germline, CDR1 is SGHTA and CDR2 FQGNSA. The V and J ends lost 0 bases and 4 bases, in that order; junction bases with no gene match: 8. The CDR3 contains 16 residues. DNA for the CDR3: TGTGCCAGCAGCTTAGCGCGGAGGGGGCGCTTCTATGGCTACACCTTC. Its protein is CASSLARRGRFYGYTF.

The V gene is TRBV4-1, the J gene TRBJ2-3; D possibly corresponds to TRBD2 (6 bases). Germline V gene lookup returns CDR1 MGHRA and CDR2 YSYEKL. The CDR3 covers 17 residues. V gave up 0 bases and J gave up 4 bases, with 17 bases separating them. The CDR3 DNA sequence: TGCGCCAGCAGCCAAGACTACGGGAGCTACGGGCCAGATACGCAGTATTTT. Translating it yields CASSQDYGSYGPDTQYF.

The chain carries TRBV19 and TRBJ1-3; tentatively, D is TRBD1 (5 bases). Germline V lookup: CDR1 LNHDA, CDR2 SQIVND (reference sequence). The CDR3 loop spans 14 amino acids. Trimming took off 10 bases at V and 0 bases at J, with 13 bases between the two ends. The CDR3 nucleotides are TGTGCCACCGGCCGGGGGACCTCTGGAAACACCATATATTTT. Translated, it gives CATGRGTSGNTIYF.

The chain recombines TRBV7-9 with TRBJ1-2; D is possibly TRBD1 (5 bases). V lost 4 bases, J lost 8 bases, and 17 bases lay in between. CDR3 length equals 14 residues. Germline V gives CDR1 SEHNR, CDR2 FQNEAQ (reference sequence). This CDR3 is CASSSEQEWKGYTF. CDR3 in DNA: TGTGCCAGCAGCTCAGAACAGGAGTGGAAGGGCTACACCTTC.

The chain carries TRBV14 and TRBJ1-4; D uncertain. CDR1 is SGHDN, CDR2 FVKESK, per germline. The V and J ends lost 0 bases and 11 bases respectively, with 16 bases between them. The CDR3 runs 15 residues. For the CDR3, the DNA is TGTGCCAGCAGCCAAGATTTGGCCGCCTTTGGGAAACTGTTTTTT. Its protein product is CASSQDLAAFGKLFF. The variable domain in full, with the rest retrieved from reference TRBV14 and TRBJ1-4, is EAGVTQFPSHSVIEKGQTVTLRCDPISGHDNLYWYRRVMGKEIKFLLHFVKESKQDESGMPNNRFLAERTGGTYSTLKVQPAELEDSGVYFCASSQDLAAFGKLFFGSGTQLSVL.

The CDR3 nucleotides read TGTGCCAGTAGTCCGCCGCAGGGGCGCGGAAAACTGTTTTTT. It encodes CASSPPQGRGKLFF. V and J are TRBV19 and TRBJ1-4; D might be TRBD1 (6 bases). Germline CDR1 reads LNHDA; CDR2 reads SQIVND (reference sequence). There are 14 residues in the CDR3. The ends were cut back, 5 bases at V and 10 bases at J, with 17 bases in the middle.

The rearrangement uses TRBV28 and TRBJ1-5; D not certain. The CDR3 length is 14 residues. Germline V gene lookup returns CDR1 MDHEN and CDR2 SYDVKM. Trimming left V 2 bases short and J 3 bases short, with 8 bases between. The DNA of the CDR3 is TGTGCCAGCAGTTTAGCGCGGAACAATCAGCCCCAGCATTTT. Its protein product is CASSLARNNQPQHF. Variable domain in full (rest from reference TRBV28 and TRBJ1-5): DVKVTQSSRYLVKRTGEKVFLECVQDMDHENMFWYRQDPGLGLRLIYFSYDVKMKEKGDIPEGYSVSREKKERFSLILESASTNQTSMYLCASSLARNNQPQHFGDGTRLSIL.

The V gene is TRBV11-2, the J gene TRBJ2-7; D is perhaps TRBD2 (6 bases). The CDR3 is made up of 13 amino acids. Trimming took off 7 bases at V and 6 bases at J, with 16 bases between the two ends. CDR1 SGHAT and CDR2 FQNNGV come from the germline V gene. This chain's CDR3 is CASNLEGAAEQYF. As DNA, the CDR3 is TGTGCCAGCAATCTGGAGGGTGCGGCCGAGCAGTACTTC.

The J gene is TRBJ2-1, the V gene TRBV20-1; D might be TRBD1 (6 bases). V gave up 6 bases and J gave up 7 bases, with 10 bases separating them. CDR3 length: 11 amino acids. From germline, CDR1 is DFQATT and CDR2 SNEGSKA (reference sequence). CDR3 nucleotides: TGCAGTGCAGTGGGGGCTAATGAGCAGTTCTTC. Protein product: CSAVGANEQFF.